This T cell receptor (beta chain) was retrieved from a study of T cell responses to AZD1222 COVID-19 vaccine. Study-level points and caveats: Once two AZD1222 doses were given, Spike-specific TCR breadth and depth went up. After the peak T cell response, and only then, were repertoires sampled.

Comments on this clone: Its specificity is not known.

This CDR3 is 15 amino acids long. The germline V gene has CDR1 KGHDR and CDR2 SFDVKD. Germline trimming cut 8 bases from V and 6 bases from J; bases unmatched to any gene: 8. Method: immunoSEQ multiplex PCR; TCRdb's copy keeps in-frame clones and lacks some. Here the sample spans about 140,000 clones, about 89% being singletons. Sequenced material: peripheral blood, taken on day 0 of AZD1222 vaccination. The sequence was collected from an adult in good health. This chain uses TRBV24-1 with TRBJ2-2; TRBD2 matches at 10 bases. The CDR3 nucleotides are TGTGCCACCATTCCACCTAGCGGGAGCCCCGGGGAGCTGTTTTTT. It encodes CATIPPSGSPGELFF.